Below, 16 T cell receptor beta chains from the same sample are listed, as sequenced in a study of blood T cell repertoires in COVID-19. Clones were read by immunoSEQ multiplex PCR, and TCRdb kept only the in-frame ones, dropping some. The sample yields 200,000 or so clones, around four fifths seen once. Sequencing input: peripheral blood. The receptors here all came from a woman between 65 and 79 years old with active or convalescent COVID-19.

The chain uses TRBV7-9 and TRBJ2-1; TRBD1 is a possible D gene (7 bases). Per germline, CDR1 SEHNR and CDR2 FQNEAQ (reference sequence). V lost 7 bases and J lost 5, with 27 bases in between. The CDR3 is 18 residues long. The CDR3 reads CASTPRQGGVRGDNEQFF. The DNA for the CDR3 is TGTGCCAGCACCCCACGACAGGGCGGGGTTCGCGGGGACAATGAGCAGTTCTTC.

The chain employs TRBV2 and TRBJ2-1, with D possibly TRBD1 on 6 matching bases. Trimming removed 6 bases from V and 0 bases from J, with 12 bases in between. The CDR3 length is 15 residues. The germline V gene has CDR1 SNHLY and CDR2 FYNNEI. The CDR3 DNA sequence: TGTGCCAGCAGCATAGGGGGTGGCTCCTACAATGAGCAGTTCTTC. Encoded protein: CASSIGGGSYNEQFF.

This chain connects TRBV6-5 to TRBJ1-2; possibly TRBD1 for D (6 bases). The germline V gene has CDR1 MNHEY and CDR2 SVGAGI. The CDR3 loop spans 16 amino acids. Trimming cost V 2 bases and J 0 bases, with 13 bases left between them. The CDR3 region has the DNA TGTGCCAGCAGTTACAGGCGGACAGATACTAACTATGGCTACACCTTC. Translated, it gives CASSYRRTDTNYGYTF.

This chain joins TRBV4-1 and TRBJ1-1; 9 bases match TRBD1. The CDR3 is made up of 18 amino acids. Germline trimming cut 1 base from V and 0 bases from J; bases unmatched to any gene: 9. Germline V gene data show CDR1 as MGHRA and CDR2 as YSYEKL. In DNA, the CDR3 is TGCGCCAGCAGCCAAGGGGGACAGGGAGGGATAATGAACACTGAAGCTTTCTTT. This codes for CASSQGGQGGIMNTEAFF.

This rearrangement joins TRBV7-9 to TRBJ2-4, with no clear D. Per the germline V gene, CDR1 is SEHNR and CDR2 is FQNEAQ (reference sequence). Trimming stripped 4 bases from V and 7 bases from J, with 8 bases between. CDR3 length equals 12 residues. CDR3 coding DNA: TGTGCCAGCAGCTCAACCGAGAACATTCAGTACTTC. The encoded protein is CASSSTENIQYF.

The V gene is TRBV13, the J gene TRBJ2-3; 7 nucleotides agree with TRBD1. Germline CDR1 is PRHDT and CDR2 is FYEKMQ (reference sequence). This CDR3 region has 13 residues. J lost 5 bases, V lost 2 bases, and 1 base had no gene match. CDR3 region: CASSLNRGDTQYF. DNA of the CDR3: TGTGCCAGCAGCTTAAACAGGGGAGATACGCAGTATTTT.

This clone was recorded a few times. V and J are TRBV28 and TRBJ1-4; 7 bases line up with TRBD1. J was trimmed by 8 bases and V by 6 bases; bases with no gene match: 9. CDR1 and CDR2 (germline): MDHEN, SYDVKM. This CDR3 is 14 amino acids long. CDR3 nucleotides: TGTGCCAGCAGCCCCGGACAGGTTGGGGAAAAACTGTTTTTT. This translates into CASSPGQVGEKLFF.

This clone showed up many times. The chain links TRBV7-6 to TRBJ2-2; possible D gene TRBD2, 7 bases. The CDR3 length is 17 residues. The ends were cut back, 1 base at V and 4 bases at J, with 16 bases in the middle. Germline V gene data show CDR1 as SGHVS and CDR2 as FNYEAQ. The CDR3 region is CASSLEGGARVTGELFF. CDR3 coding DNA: TGTGCCAGCAGCTTAGAGGGGGGGGCGCGCGTCACCGGGGAGCTGTTTTTT.

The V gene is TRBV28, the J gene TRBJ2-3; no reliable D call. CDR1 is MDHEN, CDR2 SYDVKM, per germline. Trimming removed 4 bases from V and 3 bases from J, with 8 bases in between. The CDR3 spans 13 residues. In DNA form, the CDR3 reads TGTGCCAGCAGTTCCATCAATACAGATACGCAGTATTTT. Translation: CASSSINTDTQYF.

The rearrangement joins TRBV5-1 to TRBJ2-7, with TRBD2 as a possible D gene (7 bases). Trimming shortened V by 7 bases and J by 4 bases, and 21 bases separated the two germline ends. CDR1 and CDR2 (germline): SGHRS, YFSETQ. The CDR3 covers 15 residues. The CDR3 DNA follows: TGCGCCAGCTCCAAGGGGGGGGGCGGCAATTACGAGCAGTACTTC. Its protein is CASSKGGGGNYEQYF. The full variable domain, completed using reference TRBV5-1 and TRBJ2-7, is KAGVTQTPRYLIKTRGQQVTLSCSPISGHRSVSWYQQTPGQGLQFLFEYFSETQRNKGNFPGRFSGRQFSNSRSEMNVSTLELGDSALYLCASSKGGGGNYEQYFGPGTRLTVT.

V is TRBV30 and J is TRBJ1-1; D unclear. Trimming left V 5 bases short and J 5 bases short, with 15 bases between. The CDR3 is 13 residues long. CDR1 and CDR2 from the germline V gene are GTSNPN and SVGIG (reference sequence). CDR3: CAWGAPGWTEAFF. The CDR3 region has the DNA TGTGCCTGGGGCGCCCCCGGGTGGACTGAAGCTTTCTTT.

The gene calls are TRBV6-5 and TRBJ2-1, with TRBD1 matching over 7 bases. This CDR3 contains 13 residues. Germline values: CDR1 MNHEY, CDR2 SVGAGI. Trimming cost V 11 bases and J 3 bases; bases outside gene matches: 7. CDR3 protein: CACWTGVYNEQFF. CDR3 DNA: TGTGCCTGTTGGACAGGAGTCTACAATGAGCAGTTCTTC.

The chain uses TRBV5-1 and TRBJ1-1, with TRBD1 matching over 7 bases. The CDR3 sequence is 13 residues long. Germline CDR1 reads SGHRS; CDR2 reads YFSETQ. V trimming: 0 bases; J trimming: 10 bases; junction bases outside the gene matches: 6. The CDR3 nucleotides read TGCGCCAGCAGCTTGGAGGCAGGGGGGTTAGCTTTCTTT. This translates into CASSLEAGGLAFF.

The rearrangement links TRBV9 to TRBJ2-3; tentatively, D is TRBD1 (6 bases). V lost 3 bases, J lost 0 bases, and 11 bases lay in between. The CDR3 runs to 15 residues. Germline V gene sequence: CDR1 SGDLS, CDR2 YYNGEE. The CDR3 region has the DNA TGTGCCAGCAGCGCAGGGGTCCCTAGCACAGATACGCAGTATTTT. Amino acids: CASSAGVPSTDTQYF.

The chain's CDR3 is CASSSRTGNQPQHF. CDR3 nucleotides: TGTGCCAGCAGTTCCAGGACAGGCAATCAGCCCCAGCATTTT. The chain couples TRBV6-5 to TRBJ1-5, with D possibly being TRBD1 (6 bases). V lost 4 bases, J lost 2 bases, and 9 bases lay in between. This CDR3 has 14 residues. The germline gives CDR1 MNHEY, CDR2 SVGAGI.

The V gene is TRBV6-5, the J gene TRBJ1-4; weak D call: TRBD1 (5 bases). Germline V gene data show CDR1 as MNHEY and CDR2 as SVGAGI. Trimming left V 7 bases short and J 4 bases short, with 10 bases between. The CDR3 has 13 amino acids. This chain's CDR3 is CASNGQRNEKLFF. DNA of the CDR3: TGTGCCAGCAACGGACAACGTAATGAAAAACTGTTTTTT.